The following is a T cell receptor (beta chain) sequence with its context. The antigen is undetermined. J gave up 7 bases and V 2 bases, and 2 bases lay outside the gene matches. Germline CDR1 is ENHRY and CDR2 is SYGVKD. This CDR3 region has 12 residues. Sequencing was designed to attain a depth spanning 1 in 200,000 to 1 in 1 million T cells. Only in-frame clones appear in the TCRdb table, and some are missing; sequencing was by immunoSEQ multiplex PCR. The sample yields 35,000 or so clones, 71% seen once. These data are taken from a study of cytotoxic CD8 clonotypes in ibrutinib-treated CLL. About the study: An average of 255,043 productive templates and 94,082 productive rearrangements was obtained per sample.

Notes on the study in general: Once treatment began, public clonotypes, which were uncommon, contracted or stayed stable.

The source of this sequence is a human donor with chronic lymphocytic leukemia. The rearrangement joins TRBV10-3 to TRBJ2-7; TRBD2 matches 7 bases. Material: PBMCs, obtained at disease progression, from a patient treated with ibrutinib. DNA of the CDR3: TGTGCCATCAGTGAGACCGGGAGGGAGCAGTACTTC. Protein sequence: CAISETGREQYF.